Shown below are 28 T cell receptor beta chains from a single sample sequenced in a study of OX40 agonist ivuxolimab in advanced cancers. Sequenced by immunoSEQ multiplex PCR; TCRdb stores in-frame clones only, minus some. The table includes roughly 56,000 clones, roughly 85% detected once. The sequences come from CD4+ or CD8+ T cells sorted from blood, collected in a trial of the OX40 agonist ivuxolimab. The origin of the receptors is an adult with an advanced solid tumor such as melanoma, head and neck, liver or kidney cancer.

The chain has TRBV5-1 and TRBJ2-1; possibly TRBD1 for D (6 bases). Trimming removed 4 bases at V and 1 base at J, with 15 bases between. The CDR3 sequence is 16 residues long. Germline CDR1 and CDR2: SGHRS and YFSETQ. CDR3 coding DNA: TGCGCCAGCAGCCCCCGGGACACAGCTTCCTACAATGAGCAGTTCTTC. This gives the protein CASSPRDTASYNEQFF.

The chain links TRBV25-1 to TRBJ2-1; 10 positions match TRBD1. The trim removed 1 base at V and 6 bases at J, leaving 6 bases unmatched. The CDR3 length is 16 residues. CDR1 MGHDK and CDR2 SYGVNS come from the germline V gene. The CDR3 is CASSELGDRGVNEQFF. The CDR3, as DNA: TGTGCCAGCAGTGAATTGGGGGACAGGGGCGTCAATGAGCAGTTCTTC.

This clone was seen only once. The J gene is TRBJ1-1, the V gene TRBV6-5, with D tentatively TRBD1 (5 bases). The V and J ends lost 6 bases and 1 base respectively, with 12 bases between them. This CDR3 has 14 amino acids. CDR1 is MNHEY and CDR2 is SVGAGI in the germline V gene. The CDR3 sequence is CASSRDRSNTEAFF. The CDR3 nucleotides read TGTGCCAGCAGCAGAGACAGATCGAACACTGAAGCTTTCTTT.

The V gene is TRBV7-7, the J gene TRBJ2-5, with a tentative D call TRBD1 (5 bases). Trimming cost V 2 bases and J 5 bases, with 9 bases left between them. The CDR3 length is 13 residues. The germline gives CDR1 SSHAT, CDR2 FNYEAQ (reference sequence). The CDR3 nucleotides read TGTGCCAGCAGCTTATTAGGGGCGGAGACCCAGTACTTC. It encodes CASSLLGAETQYF.

The J gene is TRBJ1-1, the V gene TRBV7-9; the match to TRBD1 covers 7 bases. The CDR3 length is 13 residues. With V trimmed by 3 bases and J by 6 bases, 4 bases remained unmatched. Germline-derived CDR1 and CDR2 are SEHNR and FQNEAQ (reference sequence). Here the CDR3 reads CASSLTGSAEAFF. CDR3 nucleotide sequence: TGTGCCAGCAGCTTGACAGGGAGCGCTGAAGCTTTCTTT. The whole variable domain, remainder taken from reference TRBV7-9 and TRBJ1-1, is DTGVSQNPRHKITKRGQNVTFRCDPISEHNRLYWYRQTLGQGPEFLTYFQNEAQLEKSRLLSDRFSAERPKGSFSTLEIQRTEQGDSAMYLCASSLTGSAEAFFGQGTRLTVV.

This chain joins TRBV29-1 and TRBJ2-4; D not resolved. The length of the CDR3 is 11 residues. The V end was cut by 7 bases, the J end by 5 bases, with 9 bases between. Germline V gene data show CDR1 as SQVTM and CDR2 as ANQGSEA. CDR3 nucleotides: TGCAGCGCCTACCGCGAAAACATTCAGTACTTC. This translates into CSAYRENIQYF. Drawing the rest from reference TRBV29-1 and TRBJ2-4, the complete variable domain is SAVISQKPSRDICQRGTSLTIQCQVDSQVTMMFWYRQQPGQSLTLIATANQGSEATYESGFVIDKFPISRPNLTFSTLTVSNMSPEDSSIYLCSAYRENIQYFGAGTRLSVL.

This clone has a single count. The V gene is TRBV11-2, the J gene TRBJ2-3, with 10 bases fitting TRBD1. Per the germline V gene, CDR1 is SGHAT and CDR2 is FQNNGV. The trim removed 4 bases at V and 2 bases at J, leaving 9 bases unmatched. The length of the CDR3 is 17 residues. The CDR3 sequence: CASSYGSGQGFTDTQYF. The CDR3, as DNA: TGTGCCAGCAGCTATGGCTCGGGACAGGGGTTCACAGATACGCAGTATTTT. The full variable domain, its missing parts supplied by reference TRBV11-2 and TRBJ2-3, is EAGVAQSPRYKIIEKRQSVAFWCNPISGHATLYWYQQILGQGPKLLIQFQNNGVVDDSQLPKDRFSAERLKGVDSTLKIQPAKLEDSAVYLCASSYGSGQGFTDTQYFGPGTRLTVL.

This chain links TRBV5-1 with TRBJ2-5; D is possibly TRBD1 or TRBD2 (5 bases each). Germline V gene sequence: CDR1 SGHRS, CDR2 YFSETQ. Trimming pared 6 bases from V and 9 bases from J, leaving 15 bases between. CDR3 length equals 12 residues. CDR3 in amino acids: CASKTSEGAQYF. For the CDR3, the DNA is TGCGCCAGCAAAACTAGTGAAGGGGCCCAGTACTTC.

V gene TRBV5-4 combines with J gene TRBJ1-2; the D is unclear. Trimming cost V 0 bases and J 4 bases, with 13 bases left between them. Germline V lookup: CDR1 SGHNT, CDR2 YYREEE (reference sequence). The CDR3 has 15 amino acids. The CDR3 nucleotides read TGTGCCAGCAGCTTGGGGGCGGGAAGTGGCTATGGCTACACCTTC. Encoded protein: CASSLGAGSGYGYTF.

The rearrangement uses TRBV7-8 and TRBJ2-1; D unresolved. Trimming stripped 5 bases from V and 10 bases from J, with 12 bases between. Germline loops: CDR1 SGHVS, CDR2 FQNEAQ. The CDR3 contains 12 residues. In nucleotides, the CDR3 is TGTGCCAGCAGCCCTGGGTCCGTGGAGCAGTTCTTC. Its protein is CASSPGSVEQFF.

The chain joins TRBV30 to TRBJ1-2; 7 bases agree with TRBD1. J gave up 1 base and V 2 bases, and 7 bases lay outside the gene matches. In germline, CDR1 is GTSNPN, CDR2 SVGIG (reference sequence). This CDR3 is built from 15 residues. The CDR3 here is CAWSSPQGGNYGYTF. The CDR3 DNA sequence: TGTGCCTGGAGTAGTCCCCAGGGGGGTAACTATGGCTACACCTTC.

The chain combines TRBV19 with TRBJ2-5, with D possibly being TRBD1 (5 bases). CDR3 length: 18 residues. Germline V CDR1 and CDR2: LNHDA, SQIVND (reference sequence). V was trimmed by 0 bases and J by 6 bases, leaving 23 bases between them. The CDR3 DNA is TGTGCCAGTAGTATAGACGACAGACGGACCCAACGTCGGAAGACCCAGTACTTC. It yields the protein CASSIDDRRTQRRKTQYF.

The chain links TRBV28 to TRBJ2-1; TRBD2 matches at 12 bases. Looked up from germline, CDR1 is MDHEN and CDR2 is SYDVKM. Unmatched junction bases numbered 10, after V lost 7 bases and J lost 9 bases. The CDR3 totals 15 residues. CDR3 DNA: TGTGCCAGCACCTTGCTAGCGGGAGGGCCAGTTGAGCAGTTCTTC. It encodes CASTLLAGGPVEQFF.

CDR3 in amino acids: CASSYGGAQDTGELFF. As DNA, the CDR3 is TGTGCCAGCAGTTATGGCGGGGCCCAAGACACCGGGGAGCTGTTTTTT. The rearrangement joins TRBV6-5 to TRBJ2-2, with D tentatively TRBD2 (6 bases). Germline loops: CDR1 MNHEY, CDR2 SVGAGI. The CDR3 loop spans 16 amino acids. V was cut by 3 bases and J by 3 bases, with 14 bases left in between.

The chain has TRBV4-1 and TRBJ2-5; possible D gene TRBD2, 6 bases. The CDR3 contains 13 residues. Between the trimmed V and J ends, which lost 4 bases and 1 base, there was a span of 7 bases. Germline-derived CDR1 and CDR2 are MGHRA and YSYEKL. CDR3 nucleotides: TGCGCCAGCAGCCTAGCGGCCCAAGAGACCCAGTACTTC. It yields the protein CASSLAAQETQYF.

This clone appeared a few times. The DNA for the CDR3 is TGTGCCAGCAGTCACCGGGACAGGGAGCATTCACCCCTCCACTTT. It codes for CASSHRDREHSPLHF. The chain is built from TRBV6-1 and TRBJ1-6; TRBD1 matches at 9 bases. The CDR3 is 15 amino acids. The germline V gene has CDR1 MNHNS and CDR2 SASEGT. V trimming: 5 bases; J trimming: 8 bases; junction bases outside the gene matches: 7.

The chain combines TRBV18 with TRBJ1-5; D is unclear. Trimming cost V 2 bases and J 0 bases, with 8 bases left between them. The CDR3 sequence is 15 residues long. Germline assignment: CDR1 KGHSH and CDR2 LQKENI. The chain's CDR3 is CASSPSIISNQPQHF. The CDR3 region has the DNA TGTGCCAGCTCACCAAGTATTATTAGCAATCAGCCCCAGCATTTT.

The V and J genes are TRBV19 and TRBJ2-2, with D tentatively TRBD2 (5 bases). The germline V gene encodes CDR1 LNHDA and CDR2 SQIVND (reference sequence). CDR3 length equals 14 residues. Trimming left V 3 bases short and J 4 bases short, with 9 bases between. CDR3: CASSIGSVTGELFF. In DNA form, the CDR3 reads TGTGCCAGTAGTATTGGGAGTGTCACCGGGGAGCTGTTTTTT.

The rearrangement joins TRBV28 to TRBJ1-3, with D possibly being TRBD1 (5 bases). The CDR3 contains 16 residues. Trimming pared 9 bases from V and 0 bases from J, leaving 18 bases between. CDR1 and CDR2 (germline): MDHEN, SYDVKM. CDR3 nucleotides: TGTGCCAGGCCGAATCGAACAGGAGCCTCTGGAAACACCATATATTTT. Protein sequence: CARPNRTGASGNTIYF.

The rearrangement uses TRBV7-8 and TRBJ2-3; 8 positions match TRBD2. The CDR3 runs 17 residues. The germline V gene encodes CDR1 SGHVS and CDR2 FQNEAQ. The junction had 14 bases not matched to a gene; V was cut back by 5 bases and J by 4 bases. The CDR3, as DNA: TGTGCCAGCAGCCCGGAGGTGGGCGGGAGGAGGGCAGATACGCAGTATTTT. Protein sequence: CASSPEVGGRRADTQYF.

The rearrangement uses TRBV5-6 and TRBJ2-2; 12 nucleotides line up with TRBD1. CDR1 SGHDT and CDR2 YYEEEE come from the germline V gene. This CDR3 contains 15 residues. V shed 7 bases and J 6 bases; nucleotides not matched to a gene: 7. For the CDR3, the DNA is TGTGCCAGCTCCTGGGGACAGGGGGCTGCCGGGGAGCTGTTTTTT. Translated, it gives CASSWGQGAAGELFF.

This chain uses TRBV5-1 with TRBJ1-1; D remains ambiguous. This CDR3 spans 13 amino acids. CDR1 is SGHRS, CDR2 YFSETQ, per germline. The V gene lost 5 bases and the J gene lost 1 base, with 9 bases spanning the gap. The CDR3 bases are TGCGCCAGCAGGGGGAGAGAGAACACTGAAGCTTTCTTT. As protein: CASRGRENTEAFF.

The chain employs TRBV19 and TRBJ2-1; possible D gene TRBD1, 5 bases. This CDR3 comprises 13 residues. Per the germline V gene, CDR1 is LNHDA and CDR2 is SQIVND (reference sequence). V was trimmed by 10 bases and J by 0 bases, leaving 10 bases between them. The CDR3 nucleotides read TGTGCCACCAGGGTAAGCTCCTACAATGAGCAGTTCTTC. Translation: CATRVSSYNEQFF.

The chain combines TRBV19 with TRBJ2-3; 13 nucleotides match TRBD2. CDR3 length: 15 amino acids. The ends lost 7 bases at V and 1 base at J; junction bases unmatched: 2. From germline, CDR1 is LNHDA and CDR2 SQIVND (reference sequence). The CDR3 DNA follows: TGTGCCAGTAAAGGACTAGCGGGGGGCACAGATACGCAGTATTTT. As protein: CASKGLAGGTDTQYF.

V and J are TRBV20-1 and TRBJ2-3; no clear D. V gave up 5 bases and J gave up 5 bases, with 8 bases separating them. Germline CDR1 DFQATT, CDR2 SNEGSKA (reference sequence). This CDR3 has 11 residues. This CDR3 is CSADPGDTQYF. The CDR3 DNA reads as TGCAGTGCTGACCCGGGAGATACGCAGTATTTT.

CDR3 coding DNA: TGCGCCAGCAGCATCGACGGGACAGGGACTAGCTATGGCTACACCTTC. Translation: CASSIDGTGTSYGYTF. The V and J genes are TRBV5-1 and TRBJ1-2, with 9 bases aligning to TRBD1. The germline gives CDR1 SGHRS, CDR2 YFSETQ. With V trimmed by 4 bases and J by 4 bases, 11 bases remained unmatched. The CDR3 loop spans 16 amino acids.

This clone qualifies as medium-sized. The V call is TRBV7-9, the J call TRBJ1-5; D remains ambiguous. The CDR3 runs to 13 residues. The ends were cut back, 1 base at V and 7 bases at J, with 8 bases in the middle. CDR1 and CDR2 (germline): SEHNR, FQNEAQ (reference sequence). DNA of the CDR3: TGTGCCAGCAGCTTAGGGGAAAGGCAGCCCCAGCATTTT. Translating gives CASSLGERQPQHF.

The chain has TRBV28 and TRBJ2-5, with TRBD1 identical over 10 bases. CDR1 is MDHEN, CDR2 SYDVKM, per germline. The CDR3 length is 14 residues. V was pared by 7 bases and J by 7 bases, with 9 bases of the junction left unmatched. As DNA, the CDR3 is TGTGCCAGCAATCGACAGGGGGCGCGGGCGACCCAGTACTTC. This sequence encodes CASNRQGARATQYF.